These 28 T cell receptor beta chains were all obtained from the same sample, sequenced in a study of PD-L1 blockade in urothelial cancer. The table came from immunoSEQ multiplex PCR; TCRdb's copy has only in-frame clones and leaves some out. This sample carries 20,000 to 25,000 clones, 90% of them seen once, and the ten largest clones take about 16%. The input for sequencing was PBMCs, taken around atezolizumab (anti-PD-L1) treatment. The receptors come from a woman in her sixties with urothelial cancer.

The table lists this clone with a count of one. The chain has TRBV28 and TRBJ2-5; possibly TRBD1 for D (6 bases). V lost 2 bases, J lost 2 bases, and 15 bases lay in between. CDR3 length: 16 residues. Germline CDR1 reads MDHEN; CDR2 reads SYDVKM. This chain's CDR3 is CASSLGGGIAQETQYF. The DNA of the CDR3 is TGTGCCAGCAGTTTAGGGGGCGGAATAGCACAAGAGACCCAGTACTTC.

The chain couples TRBV6-1 to TRBJ2-3; D gene ambiguous. Germline CDR1 MNHNS, CDR2 SASEGT. Trimming left V 8 bases short and J 2 bases short, with 14 bases between. This CDR3 contains 14 residues. CDR3 sequence reads: CASATRIYTDTQYF. The CDR3 DNA reads as TGTGCCAGCGCCACGCGGATTTACACAGATACGCAGTATTTT.

This sequence joins TRBV29-1 and TRBJ1-1; possible D gene TRBD1, 5 bases. Germline values: CDR1 SQVTM, CDR2 ANQGSEA. Trimming left V 4 bases short and J 1 base short, with 10 bases between. CDR3 length equals 13 residues. CDR3 coding DNA: TGCAGCGTTGTCTTGGGGGGGAACACTGAAGCTTTCTTT. Encoded protein: CSVVLGGNTEAFF.

This rearrangement joins TRBV18 to TRBJ2-3; the D gene is possibly TRBD2 (7 bases). In germline, CDR1 is KGHSH, CDR2 LQKENI. V was shortened by 3 bases and J by 1 base, with 14 bases between the two germline ends. The CDR3 has 16 residues. The DNA for the CDR3 is TGTGCCAGCTCACCCTTGGGGGGGGCCGGCACAGATACGCAGTATTTT. Encoded protein: CASSPLGGAGTDTQYF.

This clone was seen a handful of times. The rearrangement joins TRBV28 to TRBJ1-2; D unresolved. The CDR3 consists of 14 residues. Germline V gives CDR1 MDHEN, CDR2 SYDVKM. V gave up 8 bases and J gave up 5 bases, with 18 bases separating them. The CDR3 DNA reads TGTGCCAGCGGAGGGTTACGAACAGAATATGGCTACACCTTC. This sequence encodes CASGGLRTEYGYTF.

The rearrangement links TRBV6-5 to TRBJ2-7, with 9 bases lining up with TRBD2. V shed 4 bases and J 10 bases; nucleotides not matched to a gene: 8. Germline-derived CDR1 and CDR2 are MNHEY and SVGAGI. This CDR3 region has 13 residues. The CDR3 DNA sequence: TGTGCCAGCAGTTCCCCTATAGCGGGAGCACAGTACTTC. It is translated as CASSSPIAGAQYF.

The rearrangement links TRBV6-5 to TRBJ2-7, with D unresolved. Germline V gives CDR1 MNHEY, CDR2 SVGAGI. V was cut by 2 bases and J by 0 bases, with 11 bases left in between. CDR3 length equals 15 residues. CDR3 nucleotides: TGTGCCAGCAGTTACAACCTAGTGTCCTCCTACGAGCAGTACTTC. Translating it yields CASSYNLVSSYEQYF.

This sequence joins TRBV4-1 and TRBJ1-4, with D hard to call. Trimming pared 0 bases from V and 0 bases from J, leaving 11 bases between. The CDR3 has 17 amino acids. Germline V CDR1 and CDR2: MGHRA, YSYEKL. The CDR3 DNA is TGCGCCAGCAGCCAAGAGGTTCCGGTTGCAACTAATGAAAAACTGTTTTTT. Its translation is CASSQEVPVATNEKLFF.

The chain uses TRBV19 and TRBJ2-7; D is undetermined. Germline V gene data show CDR1 as LNHDA and CDR2 as SQIVND (reference sequence). Trimming took 9 bases from V and 0 from J, leaving 21 bases between them. CDR3 length: 16 amino acids. The CDR3 reads CASIYLAAANSYEQYF. The CDR3 DNA sequence: TGTGCCAGCATTTATTTAGCCGCTGCTAACTCCTACGAGCAGTACTTC.

The genes are TRBV28 and TRBJ1-1, with TRBD1 matching over 8 bases. Losses at the gene ends were 2 bases for V and 9 bases for J; bases not matched to a gene: 2. This CDR3 is 12 amino acids long. Germline values: CDR1 MDHEN, CDR2 SYDVKM. The CDR3 DNA follows: TGTGCCAGCAGTTTAAGACAGGGGCAAGCTTTCTTT. The encoded protein is CASSLRQGQAFF.

V gene TRBV5-1 combines with J gene TRBJ2-7, with D maybe TRBD2 (5 bases). This CDR3 spans 16 amino acids. The V gene lost 0 bases and the J gene lost 1 base, with 14 bases spanning the gap. In germline, CDR1 is SGHRS, CDR2 YFSETQ. For the CDR3, the DNA is TGCGCCAGCAGCTTGGCGGGGATGAGCGTGTCCTACGAGCAGTACTTC. Translation: CASSLAGMSVSYEQYF.

The rearrangement joins TRBV28 to TRBJ1-5; the match to TRBD1 covers 10 bases. The CDR3 runs 16 residues. Germline trimming cut 5 bases from V and 6 bases from J; bases unmatched to any gene: 10. The germline gives CDR1 MDHEN, CDR2 SYDVKM. CDR3 bases: TGTGCCAGCAGTCTCCGGGACAGGGGACTGGGTCAGCCCCAGCATTTT. It specifies CASSLRDRGLGQPQHF.

The genes are TRBV12-5 and TRBJ2-7; 8 nucleotides agree with TRBD1. This CDR3 has 14 residues. The germline CDR1 and CDR2 sequences are LGHNT and FRNRAP. Trimming cost V 6 bases and J 2 bases; bases outside gene matches: 6. The CDR3 here is CASGKGQETYEQYF. In nucleotides, the CDR3 is TGTGCTAGTGGCAAGGGACAGGAAACCTACGAGCAGTACTTC.

CDR3 coding DNA: TGTGCCAGCAGTTCAGGGACAGGGGGGGTAGAGACCCAGTACTTC. Protein sequence: CASSSGTGGVETQYF. The chain combines TRBV27 with TRBJ2-5, with 11 bases lining up with TRBD1. The V and J ends lost 4 bases and 4 bases, in that order; junction bases with no gene match: 5. Germline values: CDR1 MNHEY, CDR2 SMNVEV (reference sequence). The CDR3 is 15 residues long.

V usage is TRBV9 and J usage is TRBJ2-1; D possibly corresponds to TRBD2 (5 bases). In germline, CDR1 is SGDLS, CDR2 YYNGEE. The CDR3 loop spans 16 amino acids. The V and J ends lost 0 bases and 1 base respectively, with 11 bases between them. The DNA of the CDR3 is TGTGCCAGCAGCGTAGGCGTCCAGCGGTCCTACAATGAGCAGTTCTTC. It is translated as CASSVGVQRSYNEQFF. Full variable domain (remainder filled in from reference TRBV9 and TRBJ2-1): DSGVTQTPKHLITATGQRVTLRCSPRSGDLSVYWYQQSLDQGLQFLIQYYNGEERAKGNILERFSAQQFPDLHSELNLSSLELGDSALYFCASSVGVQRSYNEQFFGPGTRLTVL.

The rearrangement uses TRBV7-7 and TRBJ2-7; the match to TRBD1 covers 10 bases. This CDR3 region has 15 residues. CDR1 is SSHAT and CDR2 is FNYEAQ in the germline V gene (reference sequence). V lost 5 bases to trimming and J lost 1 base; unmatched junction nucleotides: 5. The CDR3 is CASSQGQGPSYEQYF. The DNA of the CDR3 is TGTGCCAGCAGCCAGGGACAGGGGCCATCCTACGAGCAGTACTTC. Full variable domain (missing parts from reference TRBV7-7 and TRBJ2-7): GAGVSQSPRYKVTKRGQDVTLRCDPISSHATLYWYQQALGQGPEFLTYFNYEAQPDKSGLPSDRFSAERPEGSISTLTIQRTEQRDSAMYRCASSQGQGPSYEQYFGPGTRLTVT.

This chain uses TRBV6-5 with TRBJ2-7, with 8 positions matching TRBD1. The CDR3 consists of 15 residues. Germline CDR1 reads MNHEY; CDR2 reads SVGAGI. V shed 2 bases and J 4 bases; nucleotides not matched to a gene: 7. CDR3 loop: CASSYRARGLYEQYF. CDR3 bases: TGTGCCAGCAGTTACCGGGCCAGGGGGCTATACGAGCAGTACTTC.

The gene calls are TRBV15 and TRBJ1-2; no clear D. This CDR3 spans 14 amino acids. The V end lost 5 bases, the J end lost 5 bases, and 15 bases lay between the germline ends. Germline V gives CDR1 LNHNV, CDR2 YYDKDF (reference sequence). CDR3 in amino acids: CATSGPGRSYGYTF. The DNA of the CDR3 is TGTGCCACCAGCGGCCCGGGTCGCAGTTATGGCTACACCTTC.

This rearrangement joins TRBV28 to TRBJ2-7, with TRBD2 matching over 11 bases. The CDR3 contains 17 residues. Trimming took 7 bases from V and 4 from J; bases not matched to a gene: 15. Germline CDR1 is MDHEN and CDR2 is SYDVKM. The CDR3 region has the DNA TGTGCCAGCATTCAGGGTGGGGGGACTAGCGGACCATACGAGCAGTACTTC. Its translation: CASIQGGGTSGPYEQYF.

The DNA of the CDR3 is TGTGCCAGCAGCCTCTATAGCGGGGCCACAGATACGCAGTATTTT. It translates to CASSLYSGATDTQYF. This chain links TRBV7-3 with TRBJ2-3; 8 positions agree with TRBD2. Germline CDR1 and CDR2: SGHTA and FQGTGA. This CDR3 is 15 amino acids long. Germline trimming cut 5 bases from V and 2 bases from J; bases unmatched to any gene: 6.

The rearrangement joins TRBV7-2 to TRBJ1-2; 9 bases map to TRBD1. Trimming took 1 base from V and 8 from J; bases not matched to a gene: 8. The CDR3 is 15 residues long. Germline CDR1 and CDR2: SGHTA and FQGNSA. The CDR3 region has the DNA TGTGCCAGCAGCTTAGACCCGGGACAGGGTGAGGGCTACACCTTC. Translation: CASSLDPGQGEGYTF.

V is TRBV5-4 and J is TRBJ1-6; D remains unclear. The V and J ends lost 4 bases and 0 bases respectively, with 11 bases between them. The germline V gene has CDR1 SGHNT and CDR2 YYREEE (reference sequence). This CDR3 comprises 16 residues. The CDR3 nucleotides read TGTGCCAGCAGCGCCCCCACTAGCTCCTATAATTCACCCCTCCACTTT. It codes for CASSAPTSSYNSPLHF.

Turning to this clone: Compared with germline, one end of the junction differs, possibly owing to a read error. The gene calls are TRBV19 and TRBJ1-5; maybe TRBD1 (6 bases). CDR1 is LNHDA, CDR2 SQIVND, per germline (reference sequence). The CDR3 runs 13 residues. CDR3 residues: CASRGASNQPQHF. The CDR3 DNA reads TGTGCAAGTAGGGGGGCTAGCAATCAGCCCCAGCATTTT.

The chain carries TRBV27 and TRBJ2-3, with 8 positions matching TRBD2. Trimming removed 4 bases from V and 1 base from J; junction bases left unmatched: 4. Germline CDR1 and CDR2: MNHEY and SMNVEV (reference sequence). The CDR3 extends over 15 amino acids. For the CDR3, the DNA is TGTGCCAGCAGTTCAGCGGGAGATGGCACAGATACGCAGTATTTT. This gives the protein CASSSAGDGTDTQYF.

This clone was observed a few times. The rearrangement links TRBV7-9 to TRBJ2-5; D is possibly TRBD2 (5 bases). The CDR3 extends over 15 amino acids. Germline V gene lookup returns CDR1 SEHNR and CDR2 FQNEAQ (reference sequence). The V gene lost 5 bases and the J gene lost 3 bases, with 16 bases spanning the gap. The CDR3 bases are TGTGCCAGCAGCCTAAGATCGCTAGCCGAAGAGACCCAGTACTTC. Protein sequence: CASSLRSLAEETQYF. Together with reference TRBV7-9 and TRBJ2-5, the CDR3 gives the full variable domain: DTGVSQNPRHKITKRGQNVTFRCDPISEHNRLYWYRQTLGQGPEFLTYFQNEAQLEKSRLLSDRFSAERPKGSFSTLEIQRTEQGDSAMYLCASSLRSLAEETQYFGPGTRLLVL.

The chain uses TRBV25-1 and TRBJ2-1; 8 bases line up with TRBD1. The CDR3 length is 15 residues. Germline-derived CDR1 and CDR2 are MGHDK and SYGVNS. The ends lost 2 bases at V and 6 bases at J; junction bases unmatched: 6. CDR3 sequence: CASSEAGQVSNEQFF. The CDR3 DNA is TGTGCCAGCAGTGAAGCGGGACAGGTTAGCAATGAGCAGTTCTTC. The entire variable domain, with the rest obtained from reference TRBV25-1 and TRBJ2-1, is as follows: EADIYQTPRYLVIGTGKKITLECSQTMGHDKMYWYQQDPGMELHLIHYSYGVNSTEKGDLSSESTVSRIRTEHFPLTLESARPSHTSQYLCASSEAGQVSNEQFFGPGTRLTVL.

The V call is TRBV6-5, the J call TRBJ2-1; possible D gene TRBD2, 7 bases. V dropped 6 bases and J dropped 6 bases, with 18 bases sitting between them. CDR1 and CDR2 (germline): MNHEY, SVGAGI. The CDR3 totals 15 residues. The CDR3 bases are TGTGCCAGCAGGGAGGGGGGAGGGCGTTCCAATGAGCAGTTCTTC. Translation gives CASREGGGRSNEQFF.

The chain is built from TRBV9 and TRBJ2-1; 8 nucleotides agree with TRBD2. The CDR3 sequence is 17 residues long. Germline V lookup: CDR1 SGDLS, CDR2 YYNGEE. V trimming: 3 bases; J trimming: 4 bases; junction bases outside the gene matches: 12. The CDR3 DNA follows: TGTGCCAGCAGCGCTCACCCCGGCAGCGGGAGTTACAATGAGCAGTTCTTC. This encodes CASSAHPGSGSYNEQFF.